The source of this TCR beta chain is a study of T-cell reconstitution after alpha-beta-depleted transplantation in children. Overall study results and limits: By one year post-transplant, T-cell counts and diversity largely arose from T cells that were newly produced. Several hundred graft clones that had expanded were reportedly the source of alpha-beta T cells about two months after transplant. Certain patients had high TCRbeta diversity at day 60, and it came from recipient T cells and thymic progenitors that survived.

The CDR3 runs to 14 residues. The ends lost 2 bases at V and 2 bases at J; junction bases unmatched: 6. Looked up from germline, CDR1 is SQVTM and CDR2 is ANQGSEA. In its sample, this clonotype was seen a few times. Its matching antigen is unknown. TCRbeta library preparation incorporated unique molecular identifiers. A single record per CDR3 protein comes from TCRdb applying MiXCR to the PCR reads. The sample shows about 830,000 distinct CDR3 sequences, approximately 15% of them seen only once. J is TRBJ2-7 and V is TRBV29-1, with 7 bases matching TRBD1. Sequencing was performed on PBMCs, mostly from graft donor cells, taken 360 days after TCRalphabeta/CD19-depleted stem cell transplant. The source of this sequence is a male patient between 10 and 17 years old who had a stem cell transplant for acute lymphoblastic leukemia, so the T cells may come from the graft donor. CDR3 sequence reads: CSVEPGQKPYEQYF. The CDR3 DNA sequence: TGCAGCGTTGAACCGGGACAGAAGCCCTACGAGCAGTACTTC.